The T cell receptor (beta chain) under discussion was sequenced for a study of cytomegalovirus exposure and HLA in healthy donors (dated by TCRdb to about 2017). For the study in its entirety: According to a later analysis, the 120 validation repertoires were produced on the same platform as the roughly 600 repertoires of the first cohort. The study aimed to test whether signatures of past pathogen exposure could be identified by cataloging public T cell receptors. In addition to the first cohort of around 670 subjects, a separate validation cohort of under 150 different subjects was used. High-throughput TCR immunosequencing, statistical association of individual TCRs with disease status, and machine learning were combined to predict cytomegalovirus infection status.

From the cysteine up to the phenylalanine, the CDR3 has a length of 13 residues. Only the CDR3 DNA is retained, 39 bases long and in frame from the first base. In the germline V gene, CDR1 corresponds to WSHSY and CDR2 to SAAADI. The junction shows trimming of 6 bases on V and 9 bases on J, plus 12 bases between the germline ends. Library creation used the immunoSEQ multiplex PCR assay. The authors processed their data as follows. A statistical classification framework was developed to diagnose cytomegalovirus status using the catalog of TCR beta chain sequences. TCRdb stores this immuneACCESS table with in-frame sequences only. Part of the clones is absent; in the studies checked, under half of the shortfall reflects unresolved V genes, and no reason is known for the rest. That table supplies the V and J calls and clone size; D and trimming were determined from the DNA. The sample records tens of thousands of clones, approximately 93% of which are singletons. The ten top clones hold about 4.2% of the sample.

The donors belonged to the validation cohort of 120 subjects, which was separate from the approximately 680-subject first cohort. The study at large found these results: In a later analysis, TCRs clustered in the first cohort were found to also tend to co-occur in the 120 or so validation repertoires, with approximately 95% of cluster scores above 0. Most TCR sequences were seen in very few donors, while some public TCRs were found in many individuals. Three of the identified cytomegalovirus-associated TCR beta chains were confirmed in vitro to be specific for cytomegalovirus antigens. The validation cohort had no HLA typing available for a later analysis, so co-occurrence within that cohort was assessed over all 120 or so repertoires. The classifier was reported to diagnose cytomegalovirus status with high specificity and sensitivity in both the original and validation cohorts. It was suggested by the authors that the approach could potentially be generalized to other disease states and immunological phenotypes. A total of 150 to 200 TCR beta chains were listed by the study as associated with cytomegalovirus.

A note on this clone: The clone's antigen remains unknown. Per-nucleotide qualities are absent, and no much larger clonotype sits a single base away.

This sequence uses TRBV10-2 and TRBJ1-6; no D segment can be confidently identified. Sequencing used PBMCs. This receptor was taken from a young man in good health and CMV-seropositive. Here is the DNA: TGCGCCAGCAGGGGAGATATAATTTCACCCCTCCACTTT. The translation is CASRGDIISPLHF.